This is a list of T cell receptor beta chains from one sample in a study of T cell responses to AZD1222 COVID-19 vaccine. Produced via immunoSEQ multiplex PCR; TCRdb's table is partial and in-frame only. The profile shows about 160,000 clones, over 75% of them singletons. The material was peripheral blood, obtained 28 days after the second AZD1222 dose. These receptors all stem from an adult who received the AZD1222 COVID-19 vaccine. The CDR3 runs from the conserved cysteine through the conserved F or W. D genes are given only for firm matches. Rows give clone size only sometimes, using once, few, many, or a class for an expanded clone.

J gene	D gene	V gene	clone size	CDR3 DNA	CDR3 protein
TRBJ2-7	TRBD1	TRBV6-5	NA	TGTGCCAGCAACCCGACAGGGATAGGATACGAGCAGTACTTC	CASNPTGIGYEQYF
TRBJ2-6	TRBD2	TRBV24-1	NA	TGTGCCACCAGTGCCCCTAGCGGGGAAGCGGGGGCCAACGTCCTGACTTTC	CATSAPSGEAGANVLTF
TRBJ1-1	NA	TRBV12-5	once	TGTGCTAGTGGTAGGAACACTGAAGCTTTCTTT	CASGRNTEAFF
TRBJ2-7	NA	TRBV24-1	NA	TGTGCCACCACTGGGGGGGCGGGACAGTACTTC	CATTGGAGQYF
TRBJ2-1	TRBD2	TRBV5-6	NA	TGTGCCAGCAGCGGCTTTAGCGGGACGTGGAATGAGCAGTTCTTC	CASSGFSGTWNEQFF
TRBJ1-1	NA	TRBV11-3	NA	TGTGCCAGCAGCTTAGGTGCTCGCGCTGAAGCTTTCTTT	CASSLGARAEAFF
TRBJ1-5	NA	TRBV2	once	TGTGCCAGCAGTGCCCAACACGGCCAGGGTCCCCAGCATTTT	CASSAQHGQGPQHF
TRBJ1-1	TRBD1	TRBV6-5	NA	TGTGCCAGCAGTCGACAGGGACTGAACACTGAAGCTTTCTTT	CASSRQGLNTEAFF
TRBJ2-7	NA	TRBV5-6	NA	TGTGCCAGCAGCTTGGCCGAGAGGGACCGCGAGCAGTACTTC	CASSLAERDREQYF
TRBJ2-7	TRBD1	TRBV6-5	NA	TGTGCCAGCAGTCGACAGGGGACCACCTACGAGCAGTACTTC	CASSRQGTTYEQYF
TRBJ1-1	TRBD1	TRBV14	NA	TGTGCCAGCAGCCACCTACAGGGGATGAACACTGAAGCTTTCTTT	CASSHLQGMNTEAFF
TRBJ2-1	TRBD2	TRBV6-5	NA	TGTGCCACCAAGCGGACTAGCGGACTGGGGGAGCAGTTCTTC	CATKRTSGLGEQFF
TRBJ1-3	NA	TRBV19	NA	TGTGCCAGTAGTACAGACGCCTTCGGGAACACCATATATTTT	CASSTDAFGNTIYF
TRBJ2-7	TRBD2	TRBV2	NA	TGTGCCAGCAGTGTCGGCGGGAGGGTTGAGCAGTACTTC	CASSVGGRVEQYF
TRBJ1-1	NA	TRBV5-1	NA	TGCGCCAGCAGCTTGCAGAACTCGAACACTGAAGCTTTCTTT	CASSLQNSNTEAFF
TRBJ2-3	TRBD2	TRBV24-1	NA	TGTGCCACCAGTGATTTGCGAGCGGGAGGGGTCCGAGATACGCAGTATTTT	CATSDLRAGGVRDTQYF
TRBJ1-2	NA	TRBV19	NA	TGTGCCAGTAGCTTGGGACTGCTTTATGGCTACACCTTC	CASSLGLLYGYTF
TRBJ1-2	NA	TRBV19	NA	TGTGCCAGTAGTATAAGAAGGGCAGGCCCCCAGGATGGCTACACCTTC	CASSIRRAGPQDGYTF
TRBJ2-1	NA	TRBV25-1	NA	TGTGCCAGCAGTGATCGCCCCGGGCTCTACAATGAGCAGTTCTTC	CASSDRPGLYNEQFF
TRBJ1-2	NA	TRBV21-1	NA	TGTGCCAGCAGCAAAGAGAGGGAGATGGGAGGCTACACCTTC	CASSKEREMGGYTF
TRBJ1-5	NA	TRBV27	NA	TGTGCCAGCAGTTTAGGGGTTTTGGGCAATCAGCCCCAGCATTTT	CASSLGVLGNQPQHF
TRBJ2-7	TRBD1	TRBV5-5	NA	TGTGCCAGCAGTTATGACAGGGGTGGATACGAGCAGTACTTC	CASSYDRGGYEQYF
TRBJ1-2	NA	TRBV19	NA	TGTGCCAGTAGTGCCTCAGGGCGCCTCAGAGACGAGGGCTATGGCTACACCTTC	CASSASGRLRDEGYGYTF
TRBJ1-2	TRBD1	TRBV7-9	NA	TGTGCCAGCAGCTTCGGGACAGGGGATCTAGGCTACACCTTC	CASSFGTGDLGYTF
TRBJ1-2	TRBD1	TRBV6-5	NA	TGTGCCGGCAACAGGGGAAACTATGGCTACACCTTC	CAGNRGNYGYTF
TRBJ2-7	NA	TRBV7-2	NA	TGTGCCAGCAGCTTAGAGACAGCGGTTCAATACGAGCAGTACTTC	CASSLETAVQYEQYF
TRBJ1-5	NA	TRBV12-3/TRBV12-4	NA	TGTGCCAGCAGTGCCCCGGGGCCCCAGCATTTT	CASSAPGPQHF
TRBJ2-7	NA	TRBV25-1	few	TGTGCCAGCAGTACGGATCTCTACGAGCAGTACTTC	CASSTDLYEQYF
TRBJ2-1	NA	TRBV5-5	once	TGTGCCAGCAGCTTTCTCGGGGATTCCTACAATGAGCAGTTCTTC	CASSFLGDSYNEQFF
TRBJ1-3	NA	TRBV6-1	NA	TGTGCCAGCAGTGAAGGAGCAGGAGTTTTTGGAGGCGAAGGAAACACCATATATTTT	CASSEGAGVFGGEGNTIYF
TRBJ2-5	NA	TRBV12-5	NA	TGTGCTAGTGGTCCAGGACGGCCCCAAGAGACCCAGTACTTC	CASGPGRPQETQYF
TRBJ2-4	NA	TRBV30	NA	TGTGCCTGGAGTGCCCATTCCTCGACGGATCAGTACTTC	CAWSAHSSTDQYF